This T cell receptor (beta chain) was captured by sequencing in a study of blood T cell repertoires in COVID-19. At the level of the study: Researchers got acute and convalescent COVID-19 samples from the United States, Italy and Spain. Sample material is recorded as cDNA or gDNA derived from T cells, B-cell-depleted T cells, or PBMCs.

As processed by the authors: How many nucleated cells were present was estimated from reference gene primer amplification. The repertoire was sequenced with immunoSEQ multiplex PCR; TCRdb's copy has only in-frame clones and lacks some. That table furnishes V, J and clone size, whereas the DNA furnished D and trimming. The profile shows some 150,000 clones, 75% to 85% of them singletons. A Seattle source enrolled patients during active infection and followed them longitudinally. The receptor was isolated from a woman between 55 and 75 years old with COVID-19, enrolled during active disease. Sequencing was carried out using peripheral blood.

The CDR3 DNA reads TGTGCCAGCAGCCCTCGTCGCGGCCCTTTCGACTACAATGAGCAGTTCTTC. It specifies CASSPRRGPFDYNEQFF. The chain employs TRBV9 and TRBJ2-1; no definite D call. Germline V gene sequence: CDR1 SGDLS, CDR2 YYNGEE. Trimming shortened V by 4 bases and J by 3 bases, and 20 bases separated the two germline ends. This CDR3 has 17 residues.